Below, one T cell receptor beta chain is given with its context. As yet, its antigen is unknown. This entry belongs to a study of cytomegalovirus exposure and HLA in healthy donors. Study conclusions and caveats: Confirmation was obtained in vitro that a few CMV-associated chains are specific for CMV antigens.

This PCR relied on a set of 60 Vbeta primers and 13 Jbeta primers. Here immunoSEQ multiplex PCR was the method, and the copy in TCRdb shows in-frame clones only, minus some. The sample shows around 150,000 clones, 80% of them seen only once. Germline V gene lookup returns CDR1 MDHEN and CDR2 SYDVKM. Germline trimming cut 6 bases from V and 4 bases from J; bases unmatched to any gene: 14. CDR3 length equals 17 residues. Sequenced material: PBMCs. The receptor comes from a woman aged 45-65 years in good health and CMV-seronegative. The J gene is TRBJ1-5, the V gene TRBV28, with 8 nucleotides matching TRBD1. As DNA, the CDR3 is TGTGCCAGCAGCACCCGGACAGGGATTTCGGGAAATCAGCCCCAGCATTTT. Amino acids: CASSTRTGISGNQPQHF.